This T cell receptor beta chain was profiled in a study of blood T cells in healthy people across ages. Total RNA, at least 6 micrograms per sample, was extracted from PBMCs. The authors ran a second PCR of 7 to 11 cycles using a sample-barcoded 5' primer and a J-beta primer mix. TCRdb independently ran MiXCR on the 5' RACE reads; one entry per CDR3 protein. The sample records 1.2 million to 1.5 million distinct CDR3 sequences, around two fifths being singletons. Regarding the study as a whole: Observed TCR beta diversity per million T cells went down as age went up. This fall followed a roughly linear course with age.

The CDR3 sequence is 15 residues long. CDR1 is SGHRS and CDR2 is YFSETQ in the germline V gene. Trimming took 0 bases from V and 5 from J, leaving 9 bases between them. This clonotype was seen only a few times. What it binds is unknown. The TCR was taken from a woman in her late teens or twenties in good health. The sequenced sample was blood. This chain connects TRBV5-1 to TRBJ1-6, with no clear D. The DNA for the CDR3 is TGCGCCAGCAGCTTGGAGCCGGAAAATAATTCACCCCTCCACTTT. Translating gives CASSLEPENNSPLHF.